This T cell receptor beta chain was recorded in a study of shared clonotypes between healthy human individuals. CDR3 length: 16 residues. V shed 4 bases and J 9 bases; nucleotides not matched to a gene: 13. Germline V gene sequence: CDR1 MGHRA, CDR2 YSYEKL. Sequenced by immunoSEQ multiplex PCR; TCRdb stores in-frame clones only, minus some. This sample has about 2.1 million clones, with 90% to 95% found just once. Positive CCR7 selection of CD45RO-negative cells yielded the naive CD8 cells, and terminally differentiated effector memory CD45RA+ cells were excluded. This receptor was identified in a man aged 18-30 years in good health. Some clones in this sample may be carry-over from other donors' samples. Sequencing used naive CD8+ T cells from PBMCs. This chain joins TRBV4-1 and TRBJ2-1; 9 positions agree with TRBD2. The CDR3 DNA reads TGCGCCAGCAGCCTCCCCGGGGCTAGCGGGATTCCTGAGCAGTTCTTC. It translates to CASSLPGASGIPEQFF.